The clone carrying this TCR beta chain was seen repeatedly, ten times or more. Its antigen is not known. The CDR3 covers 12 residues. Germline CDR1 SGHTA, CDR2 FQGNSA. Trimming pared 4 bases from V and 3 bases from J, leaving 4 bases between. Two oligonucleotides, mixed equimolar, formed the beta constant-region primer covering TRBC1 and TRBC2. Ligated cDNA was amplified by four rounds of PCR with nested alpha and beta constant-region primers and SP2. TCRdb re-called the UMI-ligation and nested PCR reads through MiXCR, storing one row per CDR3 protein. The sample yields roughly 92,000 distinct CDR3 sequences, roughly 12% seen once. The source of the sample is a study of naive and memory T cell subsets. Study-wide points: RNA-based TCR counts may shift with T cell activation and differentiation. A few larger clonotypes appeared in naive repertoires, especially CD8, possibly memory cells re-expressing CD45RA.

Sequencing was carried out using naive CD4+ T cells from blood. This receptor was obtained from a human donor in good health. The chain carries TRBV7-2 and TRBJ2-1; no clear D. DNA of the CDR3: TGTGCCAGCAGCTCGTACTACAATGAGCAGTTCTTC. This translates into CASSSYYNEQFF.